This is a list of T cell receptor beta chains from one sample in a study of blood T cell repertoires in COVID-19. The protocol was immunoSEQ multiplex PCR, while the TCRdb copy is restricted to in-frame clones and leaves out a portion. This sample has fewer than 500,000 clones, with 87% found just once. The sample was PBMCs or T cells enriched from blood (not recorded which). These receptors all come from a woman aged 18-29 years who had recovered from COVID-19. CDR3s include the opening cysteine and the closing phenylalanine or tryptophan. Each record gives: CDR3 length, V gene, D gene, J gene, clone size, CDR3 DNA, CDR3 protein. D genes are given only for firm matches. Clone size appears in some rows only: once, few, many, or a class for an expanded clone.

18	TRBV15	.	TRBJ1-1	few	TGTGCCACCAGCAGAGATACGATATCGTGGGGGCGGGACACTGAAGCTTTCTTT	CATSRDTISWGRDTEAFF
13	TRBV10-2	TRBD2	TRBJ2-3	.	TGCGCCAGTGGACTAGCGGGCACAGATACGCAGTATTTT	CASGLAGTDTQYF
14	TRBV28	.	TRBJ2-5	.	TGTGCCAGCAGTTTAGCGGGACCTCAGGTGACCCAGTACTTC	CASSLAGPQVTQYF
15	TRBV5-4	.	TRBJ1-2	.	TGTGCCAGCAGCTTGGGGCGGGGGATAACTATGGGCTACACCTTC	CASSLGRGITMGYTF
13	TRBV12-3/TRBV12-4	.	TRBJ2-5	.	TGTGCCAGCAGTCCGGGGAGGAGAGAGACCCAGTACTTC	CASSPGRRETQYF
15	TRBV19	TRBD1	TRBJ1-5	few	TGTGCCAGTAGTATTGCAGGGGGCTACAATCAGCCCCAGCATTTT	CASSIAGGYNQPQHF
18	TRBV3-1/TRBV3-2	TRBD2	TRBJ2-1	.	TGTGCCAGCAGCCAAGGGGTAACTAGCGGGGGGGCCAGGAATGAGCAGTTCTTC	CASSQGVTSGGARNEQFF
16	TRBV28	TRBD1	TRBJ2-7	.	TGTGCCAGCAGCACCAACTCAGGGGGAATCTCCTACGAGCAGTACTTC	CASSTNSGGISYEQYF
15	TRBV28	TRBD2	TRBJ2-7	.	TGTGCCAGCAGTCCCCTAGCGGGGGTAACCTACGAGCAGTACTTC	CASSPLAGVTYEQYF
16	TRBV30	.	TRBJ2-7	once	TGTGCCTGGAGTGTACGCGGGACGGCTACTACCTACGAGCAGTACTTC	CAWSVRGTATTYEQYF
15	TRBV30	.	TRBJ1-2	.	TGTGCCTGGAGTTTACGCCCCGGGGGGGGCTATGGCTACACCTTC	CAWSLRPGGGYGYTF
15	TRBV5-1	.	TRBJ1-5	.	TGCGCCACTCTTCATGCTGACAGGCGCAATCAGCCCCAGCATTTT	CATLHADRRNQPQHF
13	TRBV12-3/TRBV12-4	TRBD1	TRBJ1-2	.	TGTGCCAGCACCGGGACAGGGGAGTATGGCTACACCTTC	CASTGTGEYGYTF
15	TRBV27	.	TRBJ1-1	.	TGTGCCAGCAGTTTAGTCAGGGATCGGGCCACTGAAGCTTTCTTT	CASSLVRDRATEAFF
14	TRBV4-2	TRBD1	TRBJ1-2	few	TGTGCCAGCAGCCAAGAAGACAGGGCGGATGGCTACACCTTC	CASSQEDRADGYTF
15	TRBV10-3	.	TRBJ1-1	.	TGTGCCTCGCTAGATTCCGCGGTCCTGAACACTGAAGCTTTCTTT	CASLDSAVLNTEAFF
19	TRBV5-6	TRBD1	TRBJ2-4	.	TGTGCCAGCAGCACAGACAGGGGGCCTCGAGGCGGTTTTGAAAACATTCAGTACTTC	CASSTDRGPRGGFENIQYF
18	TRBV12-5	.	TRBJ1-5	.	TGTGCTAGTGGTTTGGTACTCTCCCCGCGGTATAGCAATCAGCCCCAGCATTTT	CASGLVLSPRYSNQPQHF
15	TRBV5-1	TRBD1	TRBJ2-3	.	TGCGCCAGCAGCTTGGGTGAACAGGGGATTTATACGCAGTATTTT	CASSLGEQGIYTQYF
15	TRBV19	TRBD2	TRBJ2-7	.	TGTGCCAGTAGTACGACTAGCGGGGGGGCGTACGAGCAGTACTTC	CASSTTSGGAYEQYF
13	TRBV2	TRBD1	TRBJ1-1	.	TGTGCCAGCAGTGACCGGACAGGGGGCGACGCTTTCTTT	CASSDRTGGDAFF
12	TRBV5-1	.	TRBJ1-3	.	TGCGCCAGCAGCCTCCCTCCAGGCGCCATATATTTT	CASSLPPGAIYF
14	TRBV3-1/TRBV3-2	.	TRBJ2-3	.	TGTGCCAGCAGCGGGGCCCCGCGTTTGGATACGCAGTATTTT	CASSGAPRLDTQYF
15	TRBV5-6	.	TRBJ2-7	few	TGTGCCAGCAGCTTGGTTGATACAGGGTCATACGAGCAGTACTTC	CASSLVDTGSYEQYF
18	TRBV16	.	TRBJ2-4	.	TGTGCCAGCAGCCAATCAGGGGGATTTCAACTAGCCAAAAACATTCAGTACTTC	CASSQSGGFQLAKNIQYF
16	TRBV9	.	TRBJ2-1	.	TGTGCCAGCAGCCTCAGTCGGGGGAGCGCCTACAATGAGCAGTTCTTC	CASSLSRGSAYNEQFF
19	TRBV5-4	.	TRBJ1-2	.	TGTGCCAGCAGCCTCTTGTTTGGGGGCCTCCCTTGGAGTAACTATGGCTACACCTTC	CASSLLFGGLPWSNYGYTF
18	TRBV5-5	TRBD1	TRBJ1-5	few	TGTGCCAGCAGCTTGCGGATGGAGACAGGGGGCCGCAATCAGCCCCAGCATTTT	CASSLRMETGGRNQPQHF
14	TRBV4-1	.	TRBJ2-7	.	TGCGCCAGCAGCCCAGAAAACTACCTGCGCGAGCAGTACTTC	CASSPENYLREQYF
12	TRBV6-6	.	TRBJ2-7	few	TGTGCCAGCAGCCCCCGTCCGGGGGAGCAGTACTTC	CASSPRPGEQYF
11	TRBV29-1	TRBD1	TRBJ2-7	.	TGCAGCGTTCGGACAGGGCGGGAGCAGTACTTC	CSVRTGREQYF
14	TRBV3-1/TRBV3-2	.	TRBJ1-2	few	TGTGCCAGCAGCCAAGTATCGGGGGGCTATGGCTACACCTTC	CASSQVSGGYGYTF
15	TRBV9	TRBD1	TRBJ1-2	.	TGTGCCAGCAGCCCTTTTGTAGACAGGGGGCTTGGCTACACCTTC	CASSPFVDRGLGYTF
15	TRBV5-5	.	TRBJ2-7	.	TGTGCCAGCAGCTTGGGACAGTCATCTTCCTACGAGCAGTACTTC	CASSLGQSSSYEQYF
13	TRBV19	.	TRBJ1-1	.	TGTGCCAGTAGTATAAGCGTTGTGACTGAAGCTTTCTTT	CASSISVVTEAFF
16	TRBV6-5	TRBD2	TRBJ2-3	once	TGTGCCAGCAGTTACTCCCGGCTAGCGGGGACAGATACGCAGTATTTT	CASSYSRLAGTDTQYF
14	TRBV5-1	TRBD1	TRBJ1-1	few	TGCGCCAGCAGCCCCGGACAGGGCGGCACCGAAGCTTTCTTT	CASSPGQGGTEAFF
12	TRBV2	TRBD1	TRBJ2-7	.	TGTGCCAGCAGAGACAGGGGCTCCGAGCAGTACTTC	CASRDRGSEQYF
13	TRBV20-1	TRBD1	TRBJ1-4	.	TGCAGTGGTAGTGGACAGGCCCATGAAAAACTGTTTTTT	CSGSGQAHEKLFF
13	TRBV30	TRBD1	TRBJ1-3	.	TGTGCCTGGGAGACAGGGGGTGGAAACACCATATATTTT	CAWETGGGNTIYF
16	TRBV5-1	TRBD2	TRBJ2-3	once	TGCGCCAGCAGCTTGGCTGGGACTAGCGGCACAGATACGCAGTATTTT	CASSLAGTSGTDTQYF
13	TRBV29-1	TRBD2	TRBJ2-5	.	TGCAGCGTTGACGGCGGGGGGATGGAGACCCAGTACTTC	CSVDGGGMETQYF
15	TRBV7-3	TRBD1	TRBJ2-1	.	TGTGCCAGCAGCTTAGGGACAGGATCCTACAATGAGCAGTTCTTC	CASSLGTGSYNEQFF
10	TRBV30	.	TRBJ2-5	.	TGTGCCTGGGGCGGAGAGACCCAGTACTTC	CAWGGETQYF
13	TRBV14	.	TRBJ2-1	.	TGTGCCAGCAGCCAGGGGGCTGACAATGAGCAGTTCTTC	CASSQGADNEQFF
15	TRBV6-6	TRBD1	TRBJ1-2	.	TGTGCCAGCAGCTCCAACGGGCCCACAGGGGATGGCTACACCTTC	CASSSNGPTGDGYTF
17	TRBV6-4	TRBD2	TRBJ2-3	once	TGTGCCAGCAGCGGGGGGGCCCTCGCCGAACGTGGGGATACGCAGTATTTT	CASSGGALAERGDTQYF
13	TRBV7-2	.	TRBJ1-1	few	TGTGCCAGCAGATACGACAGAAACACTGAAGCTTTCTTT	CASRYDRNTEAFF
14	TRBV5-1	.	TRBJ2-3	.	TGCGCCAGCAGCTTGGTTCTTAGAACAGATACGCAGTATTTT	CASSLVLRTDTQYF
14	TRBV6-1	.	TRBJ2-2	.	TGTGCCAGCAGTGAATATGAGGGTGTCGGGGAGCTGTTTTTT	CASSEYEGVGELFF
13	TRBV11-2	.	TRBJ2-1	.	TGTGCCAGCAGCCCGCTGGCGGCCTATGAGCAGTTCTTC	CASSPLAAYEQFF
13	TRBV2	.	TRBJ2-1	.	TGTGCCAGCAGTGAGGGCAGGAACAATGAGCAGTTCTTC	CASSEGRNNEQFF
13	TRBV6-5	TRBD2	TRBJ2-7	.	TGTGCCAGCAGTTACGGGGGGGGTCGCGAGCAGTACTTC	CASSYGGGREQYF
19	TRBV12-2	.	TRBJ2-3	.	TGTGCAAGTCGCTTAGAAAAGGGTGGAGGACAGGGGATGACAGATACGCAGTATTTT	CASRLEKGGGQGMTDTQYF